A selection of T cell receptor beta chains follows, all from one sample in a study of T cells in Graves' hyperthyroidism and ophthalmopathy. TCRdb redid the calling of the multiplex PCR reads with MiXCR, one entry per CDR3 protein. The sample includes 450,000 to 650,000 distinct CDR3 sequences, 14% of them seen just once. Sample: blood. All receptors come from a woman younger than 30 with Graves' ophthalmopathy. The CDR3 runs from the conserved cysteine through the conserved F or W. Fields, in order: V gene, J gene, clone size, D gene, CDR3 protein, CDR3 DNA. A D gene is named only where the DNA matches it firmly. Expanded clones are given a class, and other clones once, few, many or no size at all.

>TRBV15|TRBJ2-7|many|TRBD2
CATSTSLAGAYEQYF
TGTGCCACCAGCACGTCGCTAGCGGGGGCCTACGAGCAGTACTTC
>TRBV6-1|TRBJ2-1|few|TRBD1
CASSSLSGTGTNNEQFF
TGTGCCAGCAGCAGTCTGTCCGGGACAGGGACCAACAATGAGCAGTTCTTC
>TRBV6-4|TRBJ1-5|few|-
CASSEDGGNQPQHF
TGTGCCAGCAGTGAAGACGGAGGCAATCAGCCCCAGCATTTT
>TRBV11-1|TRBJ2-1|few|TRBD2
CASSFTGVAGGVNEQFF
TGCGCCAGCAGCTTCACGGGGGTAGCGGGAGGGGTCAATGAGCAGTTCTTC
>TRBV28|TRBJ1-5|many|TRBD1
CASSSPLRDRMNQPQHF
TGTGCCAGCAGTTCTCCTCTCCGGGACAGGATGAATCAGCCCCAGCATTTT
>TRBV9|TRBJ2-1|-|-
CASGSHHEQFF
TGTGCCAGCGGGTCCCACCATGAGCAGTTCTTC
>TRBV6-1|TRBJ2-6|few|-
CASSYRVTASGANVLTF
TGTGCCAGCAGTTATAGGGTTACAGCCTCTGGGGCCAACGTCCTGACTTTC
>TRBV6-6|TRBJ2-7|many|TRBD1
CASSYSGRSHGTGTYEQYF
TGTGCCAGCAGTTACTCGGGACGATCGCATGGGACAGGGACCTACGAGCAGTACTTC
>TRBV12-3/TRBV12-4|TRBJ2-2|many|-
CASSAPGAVELFF
TGTGCCAGCAGTGCACCCGGGGCCGTCGAGCTGTTTTTT
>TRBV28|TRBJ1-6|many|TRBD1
CASTAGQTYNSPLHF
TGTGCCAGCACCGCGGGACAGACATATAATTCACCCCTCCACTTT
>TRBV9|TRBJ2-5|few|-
CASSFGHGQETQYF
TGTGCCAGCAGTTTCGGACACGGCCAAGAGACCCAGTACTTC
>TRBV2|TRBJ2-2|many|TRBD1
CASMATGIGGELFF
TGTGCCAGCATGGCGACAGGGATCGGCGGGGAGCTGTTTTTT
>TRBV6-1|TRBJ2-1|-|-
CASSLGQLNEQFF
TGTGCCAGCTCCCTAGGACAGCTCAATGAGCAGTTCTTC
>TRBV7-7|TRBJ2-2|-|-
CASSPFGGELFF
TGTGCTAGCAGCCCCTTCGGGGGGGAGCTGTTTTTT
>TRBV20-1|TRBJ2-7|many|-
CSARPRVLGTNYEQYF
TGCAGTGCTAGACCCCGGGTCCTCGGGACCAACTACGAGCAGTACTTC
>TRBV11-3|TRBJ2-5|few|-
CASGETRGQETQYF
TGTGCCAGCGGGGAGACTAGAGGGCAAGAGACCCAGTACTTC
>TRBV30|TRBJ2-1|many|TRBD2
CATTSTGTSSYNEQFF
TGTGCCACCACATCTACCGGGACTAGCAGCTACAATGAGCAGTTCTTC
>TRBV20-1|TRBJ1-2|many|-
CSARDMGARYGYTF
TGCAGTGCTAGAGATATGGGGGCGCGGTATGGCTACACCTTC
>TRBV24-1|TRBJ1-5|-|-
CATSDLRGVSNQPQHF
TGTGCCACCAGTGATTTGCGCGGGGTTAGCAATCAGCCCCAGCATTTT
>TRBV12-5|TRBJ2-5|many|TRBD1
CASGRDSEAETQYF
TGTGCTAGTGGGAGGGACAGCGAAGCAGAGACCCAGTACTTC
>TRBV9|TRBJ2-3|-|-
CASSVGQPGDTQYF
TGTGCCAGCAGCGTAGGACAGCCTGGGGATACGCAGTATTTT
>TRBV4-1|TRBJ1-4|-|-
CASSQRGRATNEKLFF
TGCGCCAGCAGCCAACGGGGGCGTGCAACTAATGAAAAACTGTTTTTT
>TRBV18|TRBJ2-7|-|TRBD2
CASSPSLAGEEQYF
TGTGCCAGCTCACCATCGCTAGCGGGAGAAGAGCAGTACTTC
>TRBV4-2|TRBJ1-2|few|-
CASSHRPPGRERGYTF
TGTGCCAGCAGCCATCGCCCTCCCGGGAGGGAGCGAGGCTACACCTTC
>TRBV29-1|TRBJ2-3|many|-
CSVEDLPAYSTDTQYF
TGCAGCGTTGAAGATCTTCCTGCTTATAGCACAGATACGCAGTATTTT
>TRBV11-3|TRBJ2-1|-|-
CASSRPPYPSSYNEQFF
TGCGCCAGCAGCCGCCCCCCCTATCCCAGCTCCTACAATGAGCAGTTCTTC
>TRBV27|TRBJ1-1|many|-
CASSLRATVNTEAFF
TGTGCCAGCAGTTTACGGGCGACGGTGAACACTGAAGCTTTCTTT
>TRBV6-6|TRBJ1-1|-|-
CASSYSRGENTEAFF
TGTGCCAGCAGTTACTCGAGGGGTGAGAACACTGAAGCTTTCTTT
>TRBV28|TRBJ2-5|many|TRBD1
CASSWEAGGETQYF
TGTGCCAGCAGTTGGGAGGCAGGGGGCGAGACCCAGTACTTC
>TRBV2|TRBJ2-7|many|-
CASSRPVYEQYF
TGTGCCAGCAGCCGACCCGTTTACGAGCAGTACTTC
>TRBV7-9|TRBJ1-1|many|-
CASSLTDTEAFF
TGTGCCAGCAGCTTAACGGACACTGAAGCTTTCTTT
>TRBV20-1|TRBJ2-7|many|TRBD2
CSATFLAGSDEQYF
TGCAGTGCTACTTTCCTAGCGGGATCAGACGAGCAGTACTTC
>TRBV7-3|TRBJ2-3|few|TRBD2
CASSFRSSGAIGTDTQYF
TGTGCCAGCAGCTTCCGGTCTAGCGGGGCAATCGGGACAGATACGCAGTATTTT
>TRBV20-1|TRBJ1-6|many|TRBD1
CSAERDRINSPLHF
TGCAGTGCTGAAAGGGACAGGATTAATTCACCCCTCCACTTT
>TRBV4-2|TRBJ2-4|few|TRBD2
CASSHHRTSWINIQYF
TGTGCCAGCAGCCACCACAGGACTAGTTGGATAAACATTCAGTACTTC
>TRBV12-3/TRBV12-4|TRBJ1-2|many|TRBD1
CASSPLDREPYYGYTF
TGTGCCAGCAGTCCGTTGGACAGGGAGCCTTACTATGGCTACACCTTC
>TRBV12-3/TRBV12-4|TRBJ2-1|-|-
CASAEDPRRFF
TGTGCCAGCGCCGAGGACCCGCGGCGGTTCTTC
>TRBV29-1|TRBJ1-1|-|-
CSVPTAEAFF
TGCAGCGTCCCGACAGCTGAAGCTTTCTTT
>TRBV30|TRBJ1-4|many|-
CAWNRVANEKLFF
TGTGCCTGGAACAGGGTAGCTAATGAAAAACTGTTTTTT
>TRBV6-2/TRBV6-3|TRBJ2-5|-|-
CASRRGAVETQYF
TGTGCCAGCCGTCGAGGGGCTGTGGAGACCCAGTACTTC
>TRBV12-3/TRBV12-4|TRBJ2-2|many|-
CASSPTLTGELFF
TGTGCCAGCAGTCCTACTCTAACCGGGGAGCTGTTTTTT
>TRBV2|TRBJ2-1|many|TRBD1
CASSRLRLGTGALNEQFF
TGTGCCAGCAGTCGACTCCGGCTCGGGACAGGGGCACTCAATGAGCAGTTCTTC
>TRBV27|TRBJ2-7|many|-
CASSLREGDGSYEQYF
TGTGCCAGCAGTTTAAGGGAGGGGGACGGATCCTACGAGCAGTACTTC
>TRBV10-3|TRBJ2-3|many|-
CAISVLMRPTDTQYF
TGTGCCATCAGTGTTTTGATGAGGCCCACAGATACGCAGTATTTT
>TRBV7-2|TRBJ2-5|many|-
CASSSDRSGTQYF
TGTGCCAGCAGCTCCGACCGCTCTGGGACCCAGTACTTC
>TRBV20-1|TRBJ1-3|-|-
CSARGLLGNTIYF
TGCAGTGCCCGGGGACTTTTAGGAAACACCATATATTTT
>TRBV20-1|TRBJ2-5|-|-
CSARRQFQETRYF
TGCAGTGCTCGCAGACAGTTCCAAGAGACCCGGTACTTC
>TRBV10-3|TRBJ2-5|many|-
CAISGIHGVLQETQYF
TGTGCCATCAGTGGGATCCACGGCGTACTCCAAGAGACCCAGTACTTC
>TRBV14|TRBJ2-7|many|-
CASSPIGYEQYF
TGTGCCAGCAGCCCGATTGGGTACGAGCAGTACTTC
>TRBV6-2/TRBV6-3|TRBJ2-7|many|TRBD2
CASSYSATSEAGVSYEQYF
TGTGCCAGCAGTTACTCGGCGACATCGGAGGCGGGAGTTTCGTACGAGCAGTACTTC
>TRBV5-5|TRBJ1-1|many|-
CASSLWASGAFF
TGTGCCAGCAGCTTGTGGGCGAGTGGAGCTTTCTTT
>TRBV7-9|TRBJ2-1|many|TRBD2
CASSLSGAFNEQFF
TGTGCCAGCAGCTTAAGCGGGGCTTTTAATGAGCAGTTCTTC
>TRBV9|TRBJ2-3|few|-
CASSASPHPLSTDTQYF
TGTGCCAGCAGCGCCTCACCACATCCCCTGAGCACAGATACGCAGTATTTT